The 2 T cell receptor beta chains listed next were all sequenced from one sample in a study of CXCR3-negative and CXCR3-positive naive CD8 T cells. Libraries of TRB cDNA were made by 5' RACE and carried UMIs. TCRdb re-called the 5' RACE reads; one entry per CDR3 protein, DNA not given. This sample's clone table lists more than 65,000 distinct CDR3 sequences. The specimen was naive CXCR3- CD8+ T cells from blood. Subset indicated: CD45RO-CCR7+CD27+CD95- naive CD8+ T cells lacking CXCR3 (TNR3-). The receptors shown here come from a human donor in good health. Some clones in this sample may be carry-over from other donors' samples.

V is TRBV29-1 and J is TRBJ2-1; TCRdb's D call of TRBD1 is untestable without DNA. Germline V gene data show CDR1 as SQVTM and CDR2 as ANQGSEA. This CDR3 region has 15 residues. The CDR3 sequence is CSVEDRKGRGQEQFF.

The J gene is TRBJ2-1, the V gene TRBV7-2; TCRdb's D call, TRBD1, is unchecked because there is no DNA. CDR1 is SGHTA, CDR2 FQGNSA, per germline. The CDR3 spans 16 residues. The CDR3 is CASSYPGGYAYNEQFF.